The clone carrying this T cell receptor beta chain was found a few times. This entry is derived from a study of blood T cells in healthy people across ages. This CDR3 spans 15 amino acids. The junction had 7 bases not matched to a gene; V was cut back by 5 bases and J by 1 base. Germline CDR1 reads SGHTA; CDR2 reads FQGTGA. Next came a second PCR, run for about 7 to 12 cycles, which used a sample-barcoded 5' primer along with a J-beta primer mix. TCRdb called the 5' RACE reads again in MiXCR, with one record for every CDR3 protein. This table holds about 1.8 million distinct CDR3 sequences, around 48% found once.

Sequences were obtained from blood. V usage is TRBV7-3 and J usage is TRBJ1-1, with TRBD1 identical over 7 bases. The TCR comes from a woman aged 40 to 49 in good health. CDR3 sequence reads: CASSPNRGGNTEAFF. As DNA, the CDR3 is TGTGCCAGCAGCCCAAACAGGGGAGGGAACACTGAAGCTTTCTTT.